The sequence of this TCR beta chain was determined in a study of blood T cell repertoires in COVID-19. Study as a whole: Samples representing acute and convalescent COVID-19 were sourced from the United States, Italy and Spain. Sources were T cells, B-cell-depleted T cells, or PBMCs; the material itself was cDNA or gDNA.

Source study methods: The assay estimated nucleated cells by amplifying reference gene primers. Produced via immunoSEQ multiplex PCR; TCRdb's table is partial and in-frame only. That table is the source of V, J and clone size, and D and trimming were worked out from the DNA. The profile shows tens of thousands of clones, roughly 92% of them singletons. Germline V gene data show CDR1 as MNHEY and CDR2 as SVGAGI. With 6 bases removed from V and 2 bases from J, the gap between germline ends came to 7 bases. This CDR3 has 13 amino acids. Sequenced input: peripheral blood. The chain recombines TRBV6-5 with TRBJ1-4; unclear D gene. The receptor was isolated from a man aged 50 or older with active COVID-19. CDR3 loop: CASRQSTNEKLFF. As DNA, the CDR3 is TGTGCCAGCAGACAGAGCACTAATGAAAAACTGTTTTTT.